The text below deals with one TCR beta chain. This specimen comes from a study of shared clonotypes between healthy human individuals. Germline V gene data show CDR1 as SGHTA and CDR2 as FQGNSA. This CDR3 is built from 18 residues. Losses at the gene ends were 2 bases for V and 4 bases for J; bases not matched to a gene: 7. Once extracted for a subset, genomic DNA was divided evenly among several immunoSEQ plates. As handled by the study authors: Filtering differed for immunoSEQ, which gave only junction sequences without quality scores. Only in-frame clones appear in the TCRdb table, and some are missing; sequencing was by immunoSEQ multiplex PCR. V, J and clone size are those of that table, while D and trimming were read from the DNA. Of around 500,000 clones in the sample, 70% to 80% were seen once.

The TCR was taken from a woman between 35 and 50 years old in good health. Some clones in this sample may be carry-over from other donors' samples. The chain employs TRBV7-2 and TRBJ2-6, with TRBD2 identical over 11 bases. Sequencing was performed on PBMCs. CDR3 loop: CASSLRSLAGGGANVLTF. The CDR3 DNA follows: TGTGCCAGCAGCTTAAGGTCCCTAGCGGGAGGCGGGGCCAACGTCCTGACTTTC.